The 28 T cell receptor beta chains reported below all come from one sample, sequenced in a study (dated by TCRdb to between 2014 and 2017). Cells that were CD4+CD25+CD127-/low were isolated as Tregs. The library was built by means of 5' RACE. Instrument used: Illumina MiSeq. The raw public data were reprocessed by TCRdb itself: fastp quality trimming at Q25, MiXCR clonotype calling, in-frame beta chains only. Merged by CDR3 protein, the rows form single entries marked with the most common genes and DNA. The sample table records more than 55,000 distinct CDR3 sequences; 26% of these occur just once. The ten largest clones represent less than 2.5% of the sample. Source material: tumor-infiltrating Tregs sorted from the breast tumor. The receptor set was obtained from a female donor with breast cancer.

The sample holds a few counts of this clonotype. The junction shows a germline mismatch at one end, possibly a read error. The chain is built from TRBV25-1 and TRBJ2-1; D gene ambiguous. The germline gives CDR1 MGHDK, CDR2 SYGVNS. CDR3 size: 13 residues. The CDR3 DNA reads as TGTGCCAGCAGTATTACTAATGTTAATGAGCGGTTCTTC. This sequence encodes CASSITNVNERFF.

This chain joins TRBV18 and TRBJ2-5; no definite D call. The CDR3 extends over 15 amino acids. The germline gives CDR1 KGHSH, CDR2 LQKENI. Trimming removed 3 bases at V and 5 bases at J, with 16 bases between. The CDR3 reads CASSPTRRIGETQYF. The CDR3 nucleotides are TGTGCCAGCTCACCTACCCGGCGGATCGGGGAGACCCAGTACTTC.

This clonotype was detected ten times or more. The chain uses TRBV6-5 and TRBJ2-2; D may be TRBD2 (6 bases). Trimming left V 3 bases short and J 7 bases short, with 21 bases between. The CDR3 extends over 17 amino acids. Germline loops: CDR1 MNHEY, CDR2 SVGAGI. CDR3 DNA: TGTGCCAGCAGTTATTGGAGGGGCTCGAACCCCAGCGGGGAGCTGTTTTTT. Its translation is CASSYWRGSNPSGELFF.

The sample holds many counts of this clonotype. The chain links TRBV5-1 to TRBJ1-1; a possible D gene is TRBD1 (6 bases). CDR1 and CDR2 (germline): SGHRS, YFSETQ. V was shortened by 0 bases and J by 5 bases, with 14 bases between the two germline ends. CDR3 length: 15 residues. The CDR3 loop reads CASSLGAGALTEAFF. The CDR3 nucleotides read TGCGCCAGCAGCTTGGGAGCGGGGGCTTTGACTGAAGCTTTCTTT.

This clonotype was seen at least ten times. The J gene is TRBJ2-1, the V gene TRBV15; D is undetermined. V dropped 0 bases and J dropped 0 bases, with 15 bases sitting between them. CDR1 LNHNV and CDR2 YYDKDF come from the germline V gene (reference sequence). The CDR3 has 18 amino acids. The CDR3 DNA sequence: TGTGCCACCAGCAGAGATCATGTGGGATGGAGCTCCTACAATGAGCAGTTCTTC. Its translation is CATSRDHVGWSSYNEQFF.

A few counts support this clonotype. V usage is TRBV7-7 and J usage is TRBJ2-7, with 7 bases fitting TRBD2. This CDR3 is built from 13 residues. V shed 0 bases and J 7 bases; nucleotides not matched to a gene: 3. In germline, CDR1 is SSHAT, CDR2 FNYEAQ (reference sequence). CDR3 loop: CASSLAGGLEQYF. CDR3 coding DNA: TGTGCCAGCAGCTTAGCGGGGGGGTTGGAGCAGTACTTC.

This chain connects TRBV11-2 to TRBJ1-1; D remains unclear. The CDR3 is 16 residues long. CDR1 is SGHAT and CDR2 is FQNNGV in the germline V gene. Between the trimmed V and J ends, which lost 5 bases and 1 base, there was a span of 17 bases. CDR3 residues: CASSPAVQTSNTEAFF. CDR3 sequence (DNA): TGTGCCAGCAGCCCGGCGGTACAGACATCGAACACTGAAGCTTTCTTT. The full variable domain, rest sourced from reference TRBV11-2 and TRBJ1-1, is EAGVAQSPRYKIIEKRQSVAFWCNPISGHATLYWYQQILGQGPKLLIQFQNNGVVDDSQLPKDRFSAERLKGVDSTLKIQPAKLEDSAVYLCASSPAVQTSNTEAFFGQGTRLTVV.

This clonotype showed up just a few times. This chain connects TRBV20-1 to TRBJ2-5; D remains unclear. This CDR3 has 15 amino acids. Trimming cost V 3 bases and J 4 bases, with 18 bases left between them. Germline V lookup: CDR1 DFQATT, CDR2 SNEGSKA (reference sequence). For the CDR3, the DNA is TGCAGTGCTAGTGCTTTGTCGCCAACCCTAGAGACCCAGTACTTC. This encodes CSASALSPTLETQYF.

V and J are TRBV4-3 and TRBJ2-1; unclear D gene. The CDR3 is made up of 17 amino acids. V lost 0 bases, J lost 4 bases, and 16 bases lay in between. Germline V CDR1 and CDR2: LGHNA, YSLEER. The CDR3 reads CASSQERGRYGYNEQFF. CDR3 coding DNA: TGCGCCAGCAGCCAAGAAAGAGGTCGCTATGGTTACAATGAGCAGTTCTTC.

V is TRBV20-1 and J is TRBJ2-3; TRBD1 matches at 10 bases. The CDR3 has 14 amino acids. Germline CDR1 reads DFQATT; CDR2 reads SNEGSKA (reference sequence). The V and J ends lost 5 bases and 4 bases, in that order; junction bases with no gene match: 6. As DNA, the CDR3 is TGCAGTGCTGTCCGGACAGGGGGGGCAGATACGCAGTATTTT. The encoded protein is CSAVRTGGADTQYF.

V is TRBV28 and J is TRBJ2-4; 7 nucleotides agree with TRBD2. CDR1 is MDHEN, CDR2 SYDVKM, per germline. The CDR3 has 14 amino acids. After removal of 6 bases from V and 1 base from J, the junction contained 3 bases not matched to a gene. DNA of the CDR3: TGTGCCAGCAGGGGGGGAGGGGCCAAAAACATTCAGTACTTC. This gives the protein CASRGGGAKNIQYF.

The V call is TRBV20-1, the J call TRBJ2-1; unclear D gene. This CDR3 comprises 14 residues. The V end was cut by 4 bases, the J end by 7 bases, with 17 bases between. Germline V gene lookup returns CDR1 DFQATT and CDR2 SNEGSKA (reference sequence). The CDR3 nucleotides read TGCAGTGCTACTCTTAGACTCCTCGCGAATGAGCAGTTCTTC. Protein product: CSATLRLLANEQFF.

This clonotype was seen more than once but under ten times. The genes are TRBV20-1 and TRBJ2-1; D remains ambiguous. The V and J ends lost 2 bases and 0 bases respectively, with 8 bases between them. The CDR3 is made up of 14 amino acids. CDR1 and CDR2 (germline): DFQATT, SNEGSKA (reference sequence). CDR3 nucleotides: TGCAGTGCTAGACCCCGGTACTCCTACAATGAGCAGTTCTTC. It encodes CSARPRYSYNEQFF.

V is TRBV19 and J is TRBJ2-2; D uncertain. In germline, CDR1 is LNHDA, CDR2 SQIVND (reference sequence). Between the trimmed V and J ends, which lost 3 bases and 2 bases, there was a span of 10 bases. The CDR3 spans 15 residues. The chain's CDR3 is CASSILGVNTGELFF. In DNA form, the CDR3 reads TGTGCCAGTAGTATTCTCGGAGTAAACACCGGGGAGCTGTTTTTT.

The J gene is TRBJ2-7, the V gene TRBV29-1; TRBD1 might be the D (6 bases). Germline CDR1 reads SQVTM; CDR2 reads ANQGSEA. Between the trimmed V and J ends, which lost 4 bases and 3 bases, there was a span of 19 bases. CDR3 length: 15 residues. The CDR3 sequence is CSVVRGGLVSYEQYF. The CDR3 nucleotides read TGCAGCGTTGTCAGGGGCGGTCTGGTGAGCTACGAGCAGTACTTC.

The rearrangement links TRBV5-1 to TRBJ2-7; possibly TRBD1 for D (6 bases). There are 13 residues in the CDR3. V lost 1 base, J lost 9 bases, and 14 bases lay in between. CDR1 SGHRS and CDR2 YFSETQ come from the germline V gene. DNA of the CDR3: TGCGCCAGCAGCTTGATCCTGGACAGCGGGCAGTACTTC. Translated: CASSLILDSGQYF. The full variable domain, with the rest looked up from reference TRBV5-1 and TRBJ2-7, is KAGVTQTPRYLIKTRGQQVTLSCSPISGHRSVSWYQQTPGQGLQFLFEYFSETQRNKGNFPGRFSGRQFSNSRSEMNVSTLELGDSALYLCASSLILDSGQYFGPGTRLTVT.

The chain recombines TRBV7-2 with TRBJ2-3, with a possible D match to TRBD2 (7 bases). The germline V and J ends were trimmed by 5 bases and 0 bases, with 12 bases remaining between them. This CDR3 has 15 amino acids. CDR1 and CDR2 from the germline V gene are SGHTA and FQGNSA. Here the CDR3 DNA reads TGTGCCAGCAGCGTAGGGGGGGGAAGCACAGATACGCAGTATTTT. Translated: CASSVGGGSTDTQYF.

This clonotype has more than one count but fewer than ten. V and J are TRBV7-6 and TRBJ1-3; 8 bases are a match to TRBD1. CDR1 SGHVS and CDR2 FNYEAQ come from the germline V gene. J lost 5 bases, V lost 5 bases, and 5 bases had no gene match. CDR3 length: 14 amino acids. Here the CDR3 reads CASSPDRARNTIYF. CDR3 sequence (DNA): TGTGCCAGCAGCCCGGACAGGGCCAGAAACACCATATATTTT.

Turning to this clonotype: One base away lies a much larger clone, so this may be a sequencing read error. This sequence joins TRBV5-1 and TRBJ2-1, with TRBD1 matching over 9 bases. CDR1 and CDR2 (germline): SGHRS, YFSETQ. The V and J ends lost 9 bases and 7 bases, in that order; junction bases with no gene match: 8. There are 13 residues in the CDR3. In DNA, the CDR3 is TGCGCCAAGCTCAGACAGGGGGTTAATGAGCAGTTCTTC. It encodes CAKLRQGVNEQFF.

This clonotype was observed at least ten times. The chain carries TRBV4-2 and TRBJ2-4, with D hard to call. The CDR3 spans 14 residues. V gave up 4 bases and J gave up 1 base, with 8 bases separating them. Germline V gene data show CDR1 as LGHNA and CDR2 as YNFKEQ. The chain's CDR3 is CASSLGSAKNIQYF. CDR3 coding DNA: TGTGCCAGCAGCCTCGGATCGGCCAAAAACATTCAGTACTTC.

The rearrangement links TRBV6-1 to TRBJ2-2, with 11 bases aligning to TRBD1. Germline CDR1 is MNHNS and CDR2 is SASEGT. The CDR3 length is 19 residues. The V gene end was trimmed by 0 bases and the J gene end by 0 bases; junction bases not matched to a gene: 6. The CDR3 region has the DNA TGTGCCAGCAGTGAAGCGTGGCCGGGACAGGGGGCGAACACCGGGGAGCTGTTTTTT. It encodes CASSEAWPGQGANTGELFF.

This clonotype was counted between two and nine times. This sequence joins TRBV24-1 and TRBJ2-1; 9 bases fit TRBD2. The germline V gene has CDR1 KGHDR and CDR2 SFDVKD. V trimming: 4 bases; J trimming: 0 bases; junction bases outside the gene matches: 3. The CDR3 runs to 16 residues. For the CDR3, the DNA is TGTGCCACCAGTGACACGACTAGCGGCTCCTACAATGAGCAGTTCTTC. This encodes CATSDTTSGSYNEQFF.

This clonotype was seen many times. This chain connects TRBV24-1 to TRBJ2-5; 13 positions match TRBD2. CDR1 KGHDR and CDR2 SFDVKD come from the germline V gene. The CDR3 consists of 17 residues. The V and J ends lost 2 bases and 6 bases, in that order; junction bases with no gene match: 8. CDR3 nucleotides: TGTGCCACCAGTGATTCTCAACCGGGACTAGCGGGGAAGACCCAGTACTTC. Translating it yields CATSDSQPGLAGKTQYF.

The rearrangement uses TRBV7-2 and TRBJ1-2; tentatively, D is TRBD1 (6 bases). V lost 4 bases to trimming and J lost 2 bases, with 11 bases between them. The length of the CDR3 is 14 residues. In germline, CDR1 is SGHTA, CDR2 FQGNSA. The CDR3 here is CASSSTGTNYGYTF. The CDR3 region has the DNA TGTGCCAGCAGCTCGACAGGAACCAACTATGGCTACACCTTC.

This clonotype was observed at least ten times. This chain uses TRBV20-1 with TRBJ1-1; D not certain. The germline CDR1 and CDR2 sequences are DFQATT and SNEGSKA (reference sequence). The CDR3 covers 12 residues. V was cut by 2 bases and J by 7 bases, with 11 bases left in between. CDR3 sequence reads: CSARSDYSEAFF. CDR3 DNA: TGCAGTGCTAGATCTGACTACAGTGAAGCTTTCTTT.

The chain carries TRBV5-1 and TRBJ2-7, with 7 nucleotides matching TRBD1. V shed 3 bases, J shed 6 bases, and the junction held 9 bases outside the gene matches. The germline CDR1 and CDR2 sequences are SGHRS and YFSETQ. The CDR3 covers 14 residues. The CDR3 DNA follows: TGCGCCAGCAGCTCCAGGACAGGTTCGGCCGAGCAGTACTTC. Protein: CASSSRTGSAEQYF.

This clonotype was recorded many times. The chain couples TRBV12-3 or TRBV12-4 to TRBJ1-2, with TRBD1 matching 9 bases. The J segment lost 6 bases and the V segment lost 5 bases, leaving 7 bases of the junction unmatched. The CDR3 sequence is 14 residues long. This CDR3 reads CASSVDRGKNGYTF. In nucleotides, the CDR3 is TGTGCCAGCAGTGTAGACAGGGGGAAGAATGGCTACACCTTC.

J is TRBJ2-2 and V is TRBV5-1, with 9 positions matching TRBD2. After removal of 5 bases from V and 5 bases from J, the junction contained 13 bases not matched to a gene. Germline CDR1 and CDR2: SGHRS and YFSETQ. The CDR3 length is 17 residues. The CDR3 bases are TGCGCCAGCAGTCCTAGGAGCGGGGGGCCCCCGACCGGGGAGCTGTTTTTT. Amino acids: CASSPRSGGPPTGELFF. Full variable domain (remainder filled in from reference TRBV5-1 and TRBJ2-2): KAGVTQTPRYLIKTRGQQVTLSCSPISGHRSVSWYQQTPGQGLQFLFEYFSETQRNKGNFPGRFSGRQFSNSRSEMNVSTLELGDSALYLCASSPRSGGPPTGELFFGEGSRLTVL.